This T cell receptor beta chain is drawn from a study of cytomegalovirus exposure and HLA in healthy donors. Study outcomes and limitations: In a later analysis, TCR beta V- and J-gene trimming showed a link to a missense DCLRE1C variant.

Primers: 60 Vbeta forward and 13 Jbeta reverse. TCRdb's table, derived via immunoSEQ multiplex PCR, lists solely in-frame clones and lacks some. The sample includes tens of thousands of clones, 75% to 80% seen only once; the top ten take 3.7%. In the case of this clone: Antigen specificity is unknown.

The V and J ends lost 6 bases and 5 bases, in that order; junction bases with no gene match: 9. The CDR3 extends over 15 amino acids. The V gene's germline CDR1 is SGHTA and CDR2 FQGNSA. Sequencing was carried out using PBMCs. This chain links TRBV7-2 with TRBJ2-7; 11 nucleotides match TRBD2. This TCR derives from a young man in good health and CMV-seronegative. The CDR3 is CASRLLAGVSDEQYF. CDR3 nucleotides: TGTGCCAGCAGGCTACTAGCGGGAGTATCAGACGAGCAGTACTTC.